This T cell receptor beta chain was retrieved from a study of blood T cell repertoires in COVID-19 (dated by TCRdb to the early 2020s). About the study as a whole: Samples from collaborators originated in the United States, Italy and Spain and spanned both the acute and convalescent phases of COVID-19. Deeply sampled blood TCRbeta repertoires from subjects exposed to, actively infected with, or recovered from COVID-19 were included in the dataset. The material from the prospective study consisted of cDNA or gDNA derived from T cells, B-cell-depleted T cells, or PBMCs. The sample metadata nearly always contained a de-identified subject ID, COVID-19 status, age in years and sex. The repertoires were released in a freely available public database meant as a resource for research on the immune response to SARS-CoV-2. The samples were drawn from two sources: the first 160 participants of the ongoing ImmuneRACE study, and fewer than 1,500 subjects contributed by 6 global collaborators. Where available, HLA class I and class II types were obtained from metadata supplied by the sample provider rather than from assay-based typing. On the study overall, not on this receptor specifically: The amount of clinical and demographic metadata varied by source and participant and was provided uncurated.

TCRbeta CDR3 regions were amplified from genomic DNA using the immunoSEQ Assay, a bias-controlled multiplex PCR. Per the source publication's procedure: The number of nucleated cells in each sample was estimated by amplification of reference gene primers within the assay. To quantify the absolute abundance of each unique TCRbeta CDR3 rearrangement, sequence reads were collapsed and filtered. For each sample, productive Simpson clonality was calculated as the square root of Simpson's diversity index across productive rearrangements. The immuneACCESS repertoire file appears here via TCRdb, limited to in-frame rearrangements. These files lack a portion of the clones; in checked studies, under half of the deficit traces to unresolved V genes, and the cause of the others is not known. The V and J calls and clone size come from that table; D and trimming were worked out from the DNA. For this sample the table gives some 58,000 clones, of which about 86% were detected only once. The ten largest clones represent more than 3.5% of the sample.

There are 14 amino acids in the CDR3, from cysteine to phenylalanine inclusive. CDR3 DNA only is kept here, 42 bases in frame from base 1. V has 3 bases trimmed and J has 8 bases trimmed; junction bases matching no gene number 7. Based on the germline V gene, the CDR1 and CDR2 sequences are SNHLY and FYNNEI. As regards this clone: Its antigen remains undetermined. No clone much larger than this one lies a single base away; base qualities are absent.

Whole blood was collected in K2EDTA tubes by collaborating institutions according to the institutions' own protocols. Collaborator samples were shipped for TCRbeta analysis as frozen whole blood, isolated PBMCs, or DNA extracted from either sample type. This clonotype originated in a man aged 50 or older with acute or convalescent COVID-19. The material sequenced was peripheral blood. This chain is built from TRBV2 and TRBJ1-2; the central 9 bases match TRBD1. The CDR3 sequence is CASSDLTGGVGYTF. DNA sequence: TGTGCCAGCAGTGACCTCACAGGGGGCGTCGGCTACACCTTC.